The 20 T cell receptor beta chains given below trace back to one sample, sequenced in a study of memory CD4+ T cells and cytomegalovirus serostatus. The sort gate was single viable CD3+CD4+CD8-CD45RO+ cells for memory CD4+ T cells. Clones were sequenced by immunoSEQ multiplex PCR, and TCRdb holds only the in-frame ones, with some missing. The sample includes about 82,000 clones, less than 90% of them seen just once. Input material: memory CD4+ T cells from blood. These receptors came from an adult in good health and CMV-seronegative.

This clone was seen a few times. This chain uses TRBV10-3 with TRBJ1-1; perhaps TRBD1 as D (5 bases). The germline V gene has CDR1 ENHRY and CDR2 SYGVKD. This CDR3 spans 13 amino acids. Trimming stripped 11 bases from V and 1 base from J, with 14 bases between. This CDR3 is CAGSGTANTEAFF. Written as DNA, the CDR3 is TGTGCCGGTTCCGGGACGGCGAACACTGAAGCTTTCTTT.

This chain joins TRBV7-2 and TRBJ2-1, with no clear D. The length of the CDR3 is 13 residues. V lost 2 bases and J lost 2, with 4 bases in between. Germline-derived CDR1 and CDR2 are SGHTA and FQGNSA. This chain's CDR3 is CASSLRAYNEQFF. The CDR3 DNA reads TGTGCCAGCAGCTTAAGAGCCTACAATGAGCAGTTCTTC.

This clone was seen more than once but under ten times. The chain employs TRBV30 and TRBJ1-1; TRBD1 is a possible D gene (6 bases). The CDR3 has 12 amino acids. V dropped 2 bases and J dropped 11 bases, with 15 bases sitting between them. Per germline, CDR1 GTSNPN and CDR2 SVGIG (reference sequence). The CDR3 here is CAWSNQGTGAFF. The DNA for the CDR3 is TGTGCCTGGAGTAATCAGGGGACGGGCGCTTTCTTT.

The genes are TRBV6-5 and TRBJ2-5; 8 bases are a match to TRBD1. This CDR3 is 15 amino acids long. The trim removed 0 bases at V and 6 bases at J, leaving 6 bases unmatched. Germline V lookup: CDR1 MNHEY, CDR2 SVGAGI. The CDR3 DNA sequence: TGTGCCAGCAGTTACTCGGCAGGGGGCGGGAAGACCCAGTACTTC. Amino acids: CASSYSAGGGKTQYF.

The chain recombines TRBV4-2 with TRBJ1-2; D perhaps matches TRBD1 (6 bases). V lost 3 bases to trimming and J lost 5 bases, with 19 bases between them. Per germline, CDR1 LGHNA and CDR2 YNFKEQ. CDR3 length: 16 amino acids. CDR3 residues: CASSQDPGGAGYGYTF. The CDR3 nucleotides read TGTGCCAGCAGCCAGGACCCTGGGGGGGCGGGATATGGCTACACCTTC.

As for this clone: The junction departs from germline at one end; a sequencing error may be responsible. The gene calls are TRBV7-7 and TRBJ1-2; a possible D gene is TRBD1 (6 bases). Germline CDR1 and CDR2: SSHAT and FNYEAQ (reference sequence). The CDR3 contains 14 residues. As DNA, the CDR3 is TGTGCTAGCAGCCCACTCCAGGGGAACTATGGCTACACCTTC. Its translation is CASSPLQGNYGYTF.

The chain employs TRBV19 and TRBJ1-5, with 9 bases that match TRBD1. V shed 2 bases, J shed 5 bases, and the junction held 4 bases outside the gene matches. The CDR3 covers 15 residues. Germline V gives CDR1 LNHDA, CDR2 SQIVND (reference sequence). The CDR3 DNA follows: TGTGCCAGTAGTATACGTCGACAGGGGGATCAGCCCCAGCATTTT. Its protein is CASSIRRQGDQPQHF.

The CDR3 bases are TGCGCCAGCAGCTACTCGGACTCACTGGGTTATGGCTACACCTTC. Amino acids: CASSYSDSLGYGYTF. The V and J genes are TRBV5-1 and TRBJ1-2, with unresolved D. The CDR3 spans 15 residues. V lost 3 bases to trimming and J lost 5 bases, with 17 bases between them. CDR1 is SGHRS and CDR2 is YFSETQ in the germline V gene. The full variable domain, completed using reference TRBV5-1 and TRBJ1-2, is KAGVTQTPRYLIKTRGQQVTLSCSPISGHRSVSWYQQTPGQGLQFLFEYFSETQRNKGNFPGRFSGRQFSNSRSEMNVSTLELGDSALYLCASSYSDSLGYGYTFGSGTRLTVV.

The V call is TRBV5-1, the J call TRBJ2-1; 9 bases are shared with TRBD2. Unmatched junction bases numbered 6, after V lost 0 bases and J lost 8 bases. The germline gives CDR1 SGHRS, CDR2 YFSETQ. This CDR3 region has 15 residues. CDR3 nucleotide sequence: TGCGCCAGCAGCTTGGCTATAGCGGGGGTGGATGAGCAGTTCTTC. Protein: CASSLAIAGVDEQFF.

This chain links TRBV6-5 with TRBJ2-5, with a tentative D call TRBD1 (6 bases). The CDR3 totals 16 residues. The V gene lost 1 base and the J gene lost 4 bases, with 16 bases spanning the gap. The germline V gene encodes CDR1 MNHEY and CDR2 SVGAGI. The CDR3 spells CASSYLTAGTRETQYF. CDR3 sequence (DNA): TGTGCCAGCAGTTACTTAACGGCCGGGACAAGAGAGACCCAGTACTTC.

This clone was observed a few times. The chain links TRBV10-3 to TRBJ1-5; tentative D call: TRBD1 (6 bases). Trimming stripped 2 bases from V and 5 bases from J, with 13 bases between. In germline, CDR1 is ENHRY, CDR2 SYGVKD. The CDR3 sequence is 15 residues long. CDR3 sequence reads: CAISEAGDGYQPQHF. CDR3 bases: TGTGCCATCAGTGAGGCAGGGGATGGATATCAGCCCCAGCATTTT.

This clone was detected only once. V usage is TRBV18 and J usage is TRBJ2-1, with a tentative D call TRBD2 (6 bases). Germline V gene sequence: CDR1 KGHSH, CDR2 LQKENI. The V end lost 1 base, the J end lost 6 bases, and 19 bases lay between the germline ends. CDR3 length: 17 amino acids. The chain's CDR3 is CASSPRNMRGAANEQFF. The CDR3 DNA is TGTGCCAGCTCACCACGAAACATGCGCGGGGCGGCCAATGAGCAGTTCTTC.

The V gene is TRBV15, the J gene TRBJ1-4, with 11 bases aligning to TRBD1. CDR1 and CDR2 (germline): LNHNV, YYDKDF (reference sequence). The CDR3 contains 17 residues. V trimming: 0 bases; J trimming: 7 bases; junction bases outside the gene matches: 7. The CDR3 region is CATSRDTGDRGVEKLFF. The CDR3, as DNA: TGTGCCACCAGCAGAGATACCGGGGACAGGGGGGTTGAAAAACTGTTTTTT.

This clone was detected only once. CDR3 region: CASRDTDRGRRNEQFF. The CDR3 nucleotides read TGTGCCAGCAGAGACACGGACAGGGGGCGTCGCAATGAGCAGTTCTTC. The chain recombines TRBV6-4 with TRBJ2-1; the match to TRBD1 covers 11 bases. The V and J ends lost 6 bases and 6 bases, in that order; junction bases with no gene match: 10. CDR1 and CDR2 (germline): MRHNA, SNTAGT. CDR3 length: 16 amino acids.

This clone was detected only a few times. The chain couples TRBV30 to TRBJ1-5, with D tentatively TRBD1 (5 bases). The germline V and J ends were trimmed by 3 bases and 2 bases, with 8 bases remaining between them. Germline CDR1 reads GTSNPN; CDR2 reads SVGIG (reference sequence). The CDR3 is 13 amino acids. CDR3 region: CAWRGDGNQPQHF. CDR3 bases: TGTGCCTGGAGGGGGGACGGCAATCAGCCCCAGCATTTT. The entire variable domain, with the rest obtained from reference TRBV30 and TRBJ1-5, is as follows: SQTIHQWPATLVQPVGSPLSLECTVEGTSNPNLYWYRQAAGRGLQLLFYSVGIGQISSEVPQNLSASRPQDRQFILSSKKLLLSDSGFYLCAWRGDGNQPQHFGDGTRLSIL.

The J gene is TRBJ2-3, the V gene TRBV6-6; 10 nucleotides align to TRBD2. CDR3 size: 16 residues. Germline V lookup: CDR1 MNHNY, CDR2 SVGAGI (reference sequence). Trimming cost V 5 bases and J 4 bases; bases outside gene matches: 9. This CDR3 reads CASSPPDLAGADTQYF. The CDR3 DNA is TGTGCCAGCAGTCCCCCGGATCTAGCGGGGGCAGATACGCAGTATTTT.

The chain combines TRBV7-9 with TRBJ1-2; D uncertain. This CDR3 is 15 amino acids long. The V end lost 0 bases, the J end lost 4 bases, and 12 bases lay between the germline ends. The germline V gene has CDR1 SEHNR and CDR2 FQNEAQ (reference sequence). The CDR3: CASSLAGTNTYGYTF. In DNA form, the CDR3 reads TGTGCCAGCAGCTTAGCAGGAACAAACACCTATGGCTACACCTTC.

The V call is TRBV11-2, the J call TRBJ2-7; possibly TRBD2 for D (6 bases). Germline V gives CDR1 SGHAT, CDR2 FQNNGV. CDR3 length: 17 amino acids. Trimming pared 1 base from V and 0 bases from J, leaving 16 bases between. The CDR3 DNA follows: TGTGCCAGCAGCTTAGTATTGGGGGGACCGAGCTCCTACGAGCAGTACTTC. It yields the protein CASSLVLGGPSSYEQYF. Variable domain in full (rest from reference TRBV11-2 and TRBJ2-7): EAGVAQSPRYKIIEKRQSVAFWCNPISGHATLYWYQQILGQGPKLLIQFQNNGVVDDSQLPKDRFSAERLKGVDSTLKIQPAKLEDSAVYLCASSLVLGGPSSYEQYFGPGTRLTVT.

This clone was picked up one time. Written as DNA, the CDR3 is TGTGCCAGCAGCTTATTAGGGACATTCGGTCCAGAGACCCAGTACTTC. Its translation: CASSLLGTFGPETQYF. The rearrangement uses TRBV7-9 and TRBJ2-5; D is perhaps TRBD1 (6 bases). This CDR3 is 16 amino acids long. Germline CDR1 is SEHNR and CDR2 is FQNEAQ (reference sequence). Trimming left V 2 bases short and J 4 bases short, with 17 bases between.

V gene TRBV21-1 combines with J gene TRBJ2-1; TRBD2, the table's D call, lacks a check against the DNA. TRBV21-1 is reported as a pseudogene. The CDR3 is 16 residues long. CDR3 sequence: CASSKAGPGVYNEQFF. The CDR3 coding sequence is TGTGCCAGCAGCAAAGCAGGGCCGGGAGTTTACAATGAGCAGTTCTTC.